The 30 T cell receptor beta chains below were found in one sample sequenced in a study of cytomegalovirus exposure and HLA in healthy donors. PCR employed 60 Vbeta and 13 Jbeta primers. Profiling relied on immunoSEQ multiplex PCR, and the TCRdb table lists in-frame clones only, not all of them. The repertoire consists of 50,000 to 70,000 clones, with 60% to 80% occurring once and the leading ten covering around 2.4%. Sequencing input: PBMCs. Receptors originate from a female donor in good health and CMV-seronegative.

In DNA form, the CDR3 reads TGTGCCAGCAGTCCAGGCTATGGCTACACCTTC. Residues: CASSPGYGYTF. This rearrangement joins TRBV28 to TRBJ1-2; D gene unclear. CDR1 and CDR2 from the germline V gene are MDHEN and SYDVKM. Trimming took 5 bases from V and 4 from J, leaving 5 bases between them. The CDR3 length is 11 residues.

The V and J genes are TRBV19 and TRBJ2-1; D gene uncertain. With 1 base removed from V and 0 bases from J, the gap between germline ends came to 10 bases. The CDR3 is 16 residues long. Germline V gene data show CDR1 as LNHDA and CDR2 as SQIVND (reference sequence). The CDR3 is CASSIGGVRSYNEQFF. The CDR3 DNA sequence: TGTGCCAGTAGTATAGGCGGCGTCCGCTCCTACAATGAGCAGTTCTTC.

The J gene is TRBJ2-5, the V gene TRBV19, with 9 bases fitting TRBD1. CDR3 length: 17 amino acids. The V gene end was trimmed by 4 bases and the J gene end by 3 bases; junction bases not matched to a gene: 12. Germline values: CDR1 LNHDA, CDR2 SQIVND (reference sequence). CDR3 protein: CASSSRPGQGPEETQYF. The CDR3, as DNA: TGTGCCAGTAGTAGCCGACCGGGACAGGGACCCGAAGAGACCCAGTACTTC.

This chain joins TRBV28 and TRBJ1-2; 9 bases map to TRBD1. The germline V gene has CDR1 MDHEN and CDR2 SYDVKM. CDR3 length equals 16 residues. V shed 3 bases, J shed 5 bases, and the junction held 10 bases outside the gene matches. The CDR3 region has the DNA TGTGCCAGCAGTTTTCCTTTACAGGGGGCGCGGTATGGCTACACCTTC. Translation: CASSFPLQGARYGYTF.

As concerns this clone: The junction differs from germline at one of its ends, possibly a read error. The chain is built from TRBV7-9 and TRBJ2-5; D unresolved. TRBJ2-7 matches the DNA end more closely, so the J call is doubtful. CDR3 length equals 12 residues. In germline, CDR1 is SEHNR, CDR2 FQNEAQ (reference sequence). CDR3: CSSSQTAYEQYF. CDR3 nucleotide sequence: TGTTCCAGCAGCCAAACAGCCTACGAGCAGTACTTC.

The chain carries TRBV19 and TRBJ2-7; D possibly corresponds to TRBD1 (7 bases). V was clipped by 8 bases and J by 5 bases, with 16 bases between them. CDR1 LNHDA and CDR2 SQIVND come from the germline V gene (reference sequence). This CDR3 has 13 residues. The CDR3 loop is CASGGRGGHEQYF. In DNA form, the CDR3 reads TGTGCCAGTGGGGGGAGAGGGGGCCACGAGCAGTACTTC.

The chain uses TRBV11-2 and TRBJ1-1; D call uncertain. The CDR3 spans 15 residues. Trimming left V 5 bases short and J 1 base short, with 14 bases between. The germline gives CDR1 SGHAT, CDR2 FQNNGV. For the CDR3, the DNA is TGTGCCAGCAGCCGCAGCGGGGATCAGAACACTGAAGCTTTCTTT. Protein product: CASSRSGDQNTEAFF. The entire variable domain, with the rest obtained from reference TRBV11-2 and TRBJ1-1, is as follows: EAGVAQSPRYKIIEKRQSVAFWCNPISGHATLYWYQQILGQGPKLLIQFQNNGVVDDSQLPKDRFSAERLKGVDSTLKIQPAKLEDSAVYLCASSRSGDQNTEAFFGQGTRLTVV.

The rearrangement links TRBV4-3 to TRBJ2-1; D uncertain. V was trimmed by 1 base and J by 6 bases, leaving 10 bases between them. Germline CDR1 LGHNA, CDR2 YSLEER. CDR3 length: 14 amino acids. The DNA of the CDR3 is TGCGCCAGCAGCCAAGTGTTAACTGGCAATGAGCAGTTCTTC. Residues: CASSQVLTGNEQFF.

The chain couples TRBV9 to TRBJ2-7; TRBD1 is a possible D gene (6 bases). V lost 5 bases and J lost 3, with 12 bases in between. The CDR3 is made up of 13 amino acids. Germline-derived CDR1 and CDR2 are SGDLS and YYNGEE. CDR3: CASSSGTNYEQYF. In nucleotides, the CDR3 is TGTGCCAGCAGTTCCGGGACAAACTACGAGCAGTACTTC. Using reference TRBV9 and TRBJ2-7 for the parts outside the CDR3, the full variable domain is DSGVTQTPKHLITATGQRVTLRCSPRSGDLSVYWYQQSLDQGLQFLIQYYNGEERAKGNILERFSAQQFPDLHSELNLSSLELGDSALYFCASSSGTNYEQYFGPGTRLTVT.

J is TRBJ2-1 and V is TRBV10-3; D is unresolved. Trimming took off 3 bases at V and 8 bases at J, with 8 bases between the two ends. The germline gives CDR1 ENHRY, CDR2 SYGVKD. CDR3 length: 12 amino acids. The CDR3 region has the DNA TGTGCCATCAGTGACCCTCAGGATGAGCAGTTCTTC. It yields the protein CAISDPQDEQFF.

V is TRBV7-9 and J is TRBJ1-2, with TRBD1 matching over 8 bases. CDR1 and CDR2 (germline): SEHNR, FQNEAQ (reference sequence). Losses at the gene ends were 5 bases for V and 7 bases for J; bases not matched to a gene: 6. The CDR3 extends over 13 amino acids. DNA for the CDR3: TGTGCCAGCAGCATACGCGACAGGGGTGGCTACACCTTC. Translating gives CASSIRDRGGYTF.

With respect to this clone: This is likely a read error, given that the CDR3 carries no conserved phenylalanine or tryptophan at its end. No DNA is shown, since the ends of the CDR3 on it are uncertain; the CDR3 is the one TCRdb lists. The gene calls are TRBV5-1 and TRBJ1-1; the table's D gene call, TRBD1, was not cross checked with the DNA. Germline V gives CDR1 SGHRS, CDR2 YFSETQ. Ends included, the CDR3 has 15 residues. The CDR3: CASSPRQGLNTEPFL.

This chain uses TRBV28 with TRBJ1-2; perhaps TRBD1 as D (5 bases). CDR3 length: 13 amino acids. Germline V gene lookup returns CDR1 MDHEN and CDR2 SYDVKM. Trimming took 6 bases from V and 8 from J, leaving 16 bases between them. The DNA of the CDR3 is TGTGCCAGCAGACAGGAATCGTGGGCCGGCTACACCTTC. The encoded protein is CASRQESWAGYTF.

The V and J genes are TRBV15 and TRBJ2-7; D gene ambiguous. This CDR3 spans 13 amino acids. With 0 bases removed from V and 1 base from J, the gap between germline ends came to 4 bases. In germline, CDR1 is LNHNV, CDR2 YYDKDF (reference sequence). The CDR3 loop reads CATSRDPSYEQYF. For the CDR3, the DNA is TGTGCCACCAGCAGAGATCCATCCTACGAGCAGTACTTC.

V gene TRBV7-2 combines with J gene TRBJ1-2; TRBD1 is a possible D gene (6 bases). The length of the CDR3 is 15 residues. With 5 bases removed from V and 2 bases from J, the gap between germline ends came to 15 bases. Per the germline V gene, CDR1 is SGHTA and CDR2 is FQGNSA. CDR3 amino acids: CASSTKTGSNYGYTF. For the CDR3, the DNA is TGTGCCAGCAGCACGAAGACAGGATCGAACTATGGCTACACCTTC. The full variable domain, its missing parts supplied by reference TRBV7-2 and TRBJ1-2, is GAGVSQSPSNKVTEKGKDVELRCDPISGHTALYWYRQSLGQGLEFLIYFQGNSAPDKSGLPSDRFSAERTGGSVSTLTIQRTQQEDSAVYLCASSTKTGSNYGYTFGSGTRLTVV.

The chain carries TRBV7-3 and TRBJ2-3; D may be TRBD2 (6 bases). Trimming removed 4 bases from V and 1 base from J, with 15 bases in between. The CDR3 totals 16 residues. The germline V gene has CDR1 SGHTA and CDR2 FQGTGA. The CDR3, as DNA: TGTGCCAGCAGCTCCCGGGAGTTTGCGGGCACAGATACGCAGTATTTT. It is translated as CASSSREFAGTDTQYF.

The chain links TRBV6-5 to TRBJ2-5; D remains ambiguous. Near its end, the DNA agrees better with TRBJ2-7, so the J call may be wrong. The length of the CDR3 is 13 residues. The germline CDR1 and CDR2 sequences are MNHEY and SVGAGI. The CDR3, as DNA: TGTGCCAGCAGTTACGCAGGCCCCTACGAGCAGTACTTC. Translated: CASSYAGPYEQYF.

J is TRBJ2-5 and V is TRBV7-6; 8 nucleotides align to TRBD2. The V and J ends lost 5 bases and 5 bases, in that order; junction bases with no gene match: 7. The germline V gene has CDR1 SGHVS and CDR2 FNYEAQ. This CDR3 comprises 14 residues. In nucleotides, the CDR3 is TGTGCCAGCAGCGCGTTAGCGGGACCGGAGACCCAGTACTTC. It encodes CASSALAGPETQYF.

Concerning this clone itself: One end of the junction varies from germline; a read error may be responsible. The chain has TRBV4-2 and TRBJ2-5, with D tentatively TRBD2 (5 bases). This CDR3 contains 16 residues. Germline lookup yields CDR1 LGHNA and CDR2 YNFKEQ. DNA of the CDR3: TGTGCCAGCAGGCAAGAATGGACTGACAACCAAGAGACCCAGTACTTC. It translates to CASRQEWTDNQETQYF.

This sequence joins TRBV11-2 and TRBJ2-3, with 12 bases that match TRBD2. Germline CDR1 and CDR2: SGHAT and FQNNGV. The CDR3 has 16 residues. Germline trimming cut 6 bases from V and 0 bases from J; bases unmatched to any gene: 4. The CDR3 here is CASRGLAGLSTDTQYF. In nucleotides, the CDR3 is TGTGCCAGCAGAGGACTAGCGGGGCTTAGCACAGATACGCAGTATTTT.

V gene TRBV6-6 combines with J gene TRBJ2-1; 8 bases map to TRBD2. Germline trimming cut 8 bases from V and 8 bases from J; bases unmatched to any gene: 5. This CDR3 has 12 residues. From germline, CDR1 is MNHNY and CDR2 SVGAGI (reference sequence). CDR3 region: CASVGLVYEQFF. CDR3 in DNA: TGTGCCAGCGTGGGACTAGTATATGAGCAGTTCTTC.

The chain carries TRBV18 and TRBJ2-1; no clear D. CDR1 KGHSH and CDR2 LQKENI come from the germline V gene. The CDR3 is 16 amino acids. V lost 3 bases and J 4 bases, leaving 16 bases between the germline ends. The CDR3 sequence is CASSPLLSPNYNEQFF. DNA of the CDR3: TGTGCCAGCTCACCGCTCCTAAGCCCGAATTACAATGAGCAGTTCTTC.

The chain couples TRBV2 to TRBJ2-3, with D hard to call. The CDR3 length is 13 residues. V lost 7 bases to trimming and J lost 2 bases, with 10 bases between them. CDR1 and CDR2 from the germline V gene are SNHLY and FYNNEI. The CDR3 DNA sequence: TGTGCCAGCATAGAAGAAAACACAGATACGCAGTATTTT. Protein product: CASIEENTDTQYF.

A single count supports this clone. The V gene is TRBV6-1, the J gene TRBJ1-4; TRBD1 agrees at 12 bases. With 4 bases clipped from V and 7 bases from J, the junction kept 4 bases outside the gene matches. This CDR3 contains 15 residues. Germline CDR1 MNHNS, CDR2 SASEGT. The CDR3 DNA sequence: TGTGCCAGCAGTGTTGGGACAGGGGGCTTTGAAAAACTGTTTTTT. This sequence encodes CASSVGTGGFEKLFF.

This clone was counted only a few times. The chain carries TRBV9 and TRBJ2-7; TRBD1 matches 8 bases. The germline CDR1 and CDR2 sequences are SGDLS and YYNGEE. Trimming took 3 bases from V and 3 from J; bases not matched to a gene: 5. The length of the CDR3 is 14 residues. CDR3 amino acids: CASSEDRALYEQYF. As DNA, the CDR3 is TGTGCCAGCAGCGAGGACAGGGCCCTCTACGAGCAGTACTTC.

The rearrangement links TRBV9 to TRBJ2-4, with D perhaps matching TRBD1 (6 bases). This CDR3 region has 15 residues. In germline, CDR1 is SGDLS, CDR2 YYNGEE. The V end was cut by 0 bases, the J end by 8 bases, with 15 bases between. The CDR3 sequence is CASSVGRQAQDIQYF. DNA for the CDR3: TGTGCCAGCAGCGTAGGGAGACAGGCCCAGGACATTCAGTACTTC.

J is TRBJ1-1 and V is TRBV21-1; the table's D call, TRBD1, was not checked against the DNA. TRBV21-1 is classified as a pseudogene. The CDR3 has 15 amino acids. The CDR3 spells CASSKAGQGKGEAFF. CDR3 DNA: TGTGCCAGCAGCAAAGCCGGACAGGGGAAAGGTGAAGCTTTCTTT.

The CDR3 DNA is TGTGCCAGCAGCTTAGGGACAGCGAATGAAAAACTGTTTTTT. It encodes CASSLGTANEKLFF. This chain connects TRBV7-8 to TRBJ1-4, with D possibly matching TRBD1 (6 bases). V lost 1 base, J lost 5 bases, and 8 bases lay in between. CDR1 is SGHVS and CDR2 is FQNEAQ in the germline V gene. The CDR3 spans 14 residues.

This clone appeared a few times. The chain couples TRBV28 to TRBJ1-4; 8 positions agree with TRBD1. This CDR3 is 16 amino acids long. The V and J ends lost 4 bases and 3 bases, in that order; junction bases with no gene match: 7. Germline V gives CDR1 MDHEN, CDR2 SYDVKM. Written as DNA, the CDR3 is TGTGCCAGCAGTTATTCCAGGGGGCAGGCTAATGAAAAACTGTTTTTT. Translated, it gives CASSYSRGQANEKLFF. The whole variable domain, filled in from reference TRBV28 and TRBJ1-4, reads DVKVTQSSRYLVKRTGEKVFLECVQDMDHENMFWYRQDPGLGLRLIYFSYDVKMKEKGDIPEGYSVSREKKERFSLILESASTNQTSMYLCASSYSRGQANEKLFFGSGTQLSVL.

The chain combines TRBV30 with TRBJ2-7; 8 positions agree with TRBD2. V lost 2 bases to trimming and J lost 1 base; unmatched junction nucleotides: 7. This CDR3 is 15 amino acids long. From germline, CDR1 is GTSNPN and CDR2 SVGIG (reference sequence). The CDR3 reads CAWSIKRERSYEQYF. The CDR3 DNA reads as TGTGCCTGGAGTATTAAGCGGGAGAGGTCCTACGAGCAGTACTTC. The full variable domain, with the rest looked up from reference TRBV30 and TRBJ2-7, is SQTIHQWPATLVQPVGSPLSLECTVEGTSNPNLYWYRQAAGRGLQLLFYSVGIGQISSEVPQNLSASRPQDRQFILSSKKLLLSDSGFYLCAWSIKRERSYEQYFGPGTRLTVT.